Included here is one T cell receptor beta chain sequence, with context. The target antigen is unknown. One junction end does not reproduce the germline sequence, and a read error may be involved. This record comes from a study of T cell repertoires in cytomegalovirus infection. Overall study: Shared public TCR beta signatures pointed to both CMV infection and a matching HLA type.

Notes on the study in general: Totalled public TCR beta family frequency picked out people who carried CMV plus the relevant HLA. HLA-C-restricted TCR beta clonotypes specific for CMV led the ex vivo response.

TCRdb processed the reads anew with MiXCR; each CDR3 protein has one entry. Seen here are some 400,000 distinct CDR3 sequences, roughly 31% observed once, and the top ten hold around 15%. The germline V gene encodes CDR1 SGHVS and CDR2 FQNEAQ. This CDR3 region has 15 residues. The J gene is TRBJ2-3, the V gene TRBV7-8; TRBD1 agrees at 7 bases. The receptor's source is a human donor in good health (CMV status not recorded). Some clones in this sample may be carry-over from other donors' samples. The sequenced sample was PBMCs. This CDR3 is CASRPGQHNPDPQSF. CDR3 bases: TGTGCCAGCAGGCCGGGACAGCATAATCCAGATCCGCAGTCTTTT.